The T cell receptor (beta chain) described here comes from a study of early T cells in non-severe SARS-CoV-2 infection. The study's findings and limits: Clonotype matching in VDJdb favored anti-spike CD8 responses and did not capture private and CD4 specificities.

In its sample, this clonotype was seen a few times. Its specificity is not known. The CDR3 runs 11 residues. CDR1 is SGHVS, CDR2 FQNEAQ, per germline. In the library, individual cDNA molecules carried attached unique molecular identifiers. TCRdb ran MiXCR on the 5' RACE reads and lists one entry per CDR3 protein. Of tens of thousands of distinct CDR3 sequences in the sample, more than 4% were seen once. The rearrangement uses TRBV7-8 and TRBJ2-1; possible D gene TRBD2, 6 bases. This TCR was sampled from an adult who was a healthcare worker with PCR-confirmed SARS-CoV-2 infection or an uninfected control (not recorded which). Material for sequencing was whole blood. The CDR3 bases are TGTGCGGGGGGAGAACACAATGAGCAGTTCTTC. It specifies CAGGEHNEQFF.